The rows below give T cell receptor beta chains drawn from one sample of a study of cytomegalovirus exposure and HLA in healthy donors. The repertoire was sequenced with immunoSEQ multiplex PCR; TCRdb's copy has only in-frame clones and lacks some. The sample has approximately 110,000 clones, approximately 70% seen once. The specimen sequenced was PBMCs. These receptors were taken from a man aged 35 to 55 in good health and CMV-seropositive. Both conserved end residues are part of each CDR3. The order of the fields is V gene, J gene, clone size, D gene, CDR3 protein, CDR3 DNA. D genes are given only for firm matches. A row's size may be missing; if present it is once, few, many or a size class.

>TRBV5-4|TRBJ1-1|-|-
CASSRTGIMNTEAFF
TGTGCCAGCAGCCGTACAGGGATCATGAACACTGAAGCTTTCTTT
>TRBV20-1|TRBJ2-1|-|-
CSAGLFNEQFF
TGCAGTGCTGGACTATTCAATGAGCAGTTCTTC
>TRBV2|TRBJ2-1|-|-
CASRTTSYNEQFF
TGTGCCAGCCGGACAACCTCCTACAATGAGCAGTTCTTC
>TRBV19|TRBJ1-5|-|TRBD1
CASRGQRDSNQPQHF
TGTGCCAGTAGGGGACAGAGGGATAGCAATCAGCCCCAGCATTTT
>TRBV7-9|TRBJ2-5|-|TRBD1
CASRDREETQYF
TGTGCCAGCAGAGACAGGGAAGAGACCCAGTACTTC
>TRBV28|TRBJ1-2|-|-
CASSLIRFYGYTF
TGTGCCAGCAGTTTAATCAGATTCTATGGCTACACCTTC
>TRBV6-5|TRBJ1-4|-|-
CASSYSTGRVNEKLFF
TGTGCCAGCAGTTACTCTACGGGCAGGGTAAATGAAAAACTGTTTTTT
>TRBV5-8|TRBJ1-5|-|-
CASSPWTAPLVF
TGTGCCAGCAGCCCGTGGACAGCCCCCCTAGTATTT
>TRBV5-4|TRBJ2-7|-|TRBD2
CASRRGGGYEQYF
TGTGCCAGCAGGCGGGGGGGCGGCTACGAGCAGTACTTC
>TRBV7-2|TRBJ2-1|-|TRBD2
CASSLGGTSGRAGNEQFF
TGTGCCAGCAGCTTAGGCGGGACTAGCGGGAGGGCCGGGAATGAGCAGTTCTTC
>TRBV6-1|TRBJ2-1|-|TRBD2
CASSSAGGPMGEQFF
TGTGCCAGCAGTTCAGCGGGAGGGCCTATGGGTGAGCAGTTCTTC
>TRBV6-5|TRBJ2-1|once|-
CASSYGGRYNEQFF
TGTGCCAGCAGTTACGGAGGCCGCTACAATGAGCAGTTCTTC
>TRBV5-4|TRBJ1-4|-|TRBD1
CASSQGQGIEKLFF
TGTGCCAGCAGCCAAGGACAGGGAATAGAAAAACTGTTTTTT
>TRBV14|TRBJ2-1|-|TRBD2
CASRLAGGFEQFF
TGTGCCAGCAGACTAGCGGGAGGTTTTGAGCAGTTCTTC
>TRBV7-2|TRBJ1-5|-|-
CASSLRANQPQHF
TGTGCCAGCAGCTTAAGAGCAAATCAGCCCCAGCATTTT
>TRBV4-1|TRBJ1-2|-|TRBD1
CASSLQGATGYTF
TGCGCCAGCTCGTTACAGGGGGCTACGGGCTACACCTTC
>TRBV6-1|TRBJ1-5|-|-
CATFPGTVSNQPQHF
TGTGCCACTTTTCCGGGAACAGTTAGCAATCAGCCCCAGCATTTT
>TRBV28|TRBJ2-3|-|TRBD2
CASSIGGGSIDTQYF
TGTGCCAGCAGCATAGGCGGCGGGAGTATAGATACGCAGTATTTT
>TRBV10-3|TRBJ1-5|-|-
CAISESVGGNQPQHF
TGTGCCATCAGTGAGTCGGTGGGGGGGAATCAGCCCCAGCATTTT
>TRBV5-1|TRBJ2-7|-|TRBD1
CASSMWTGGSYEQYF
TGCGCCAGCAGCATGTGGACAGGAGGCTCCTACGAGCAGTACTTC
>TRBV29-1|TRBJ2-7|-|-
CSVDTASYEQYF
TGCAGCGTTGACACTGCATCCTACGAGCAGTACTTC
>TRBV7-2|TRBJ2-5|-|-
CASSFRGLELETQYF
TGTGCCAGCAGCTTCAGGGGTTTGGAACTAGAGACCCAGTACTTC
>TRBV5-6|TRBJ2-5|-|TRBD2
CASSSRTSGNWETQYF
TGTGCCAGCAGCTCTCGGACTAGCGGGAACTGGGAGACCCAGTACTTC
>TRBV6-5|TRBJ1-2|-|-
CASRLTGYGYTF
TGTGCCAGCAGGTTAACAGGTTATGGCTACACCTTC
>TRBV6-5|TRBJ2-3|-|-
CASSYSGHGTDTQYF
TGTGCCAGCAGTTACTCGGGGCACGGCACAGATACGCAGTATTTT
>TRBV10-3|TRBJ1-2|-|-
CAISDSPSANYGYTF
TGTGCCATCAGCGACAGCCCTTCGGCTAACTATGGCTACACCTTC
>TRBV15|TRBJ1-5|few|-
CATSPAGNQPQHF
TGTGCCACCAGTCCGGCCGGGAATCAGCCCCAGCATTTT
>TRBV29-1|TRBJ2-5|-|TRBD1
CSALGQGMETQYF
TGCAGCGCCCTGGGACAGGGTATGGAGACCCAGTACTTC
>TRBV7-9|TRBJ2-3|-|TRBD2
CASSQTTRPGGTDTQYF
TGTGCCAGCAGCCAGACGACTCGACCGGGAGGGACAGATACGCAGTATTTT
>TRBV27|TRBJ1-2|-|TRBD1
CASSRIPGQKHGYTF
TGTGCCAGCAGTAGGATACCGGGACAGAAACATGGCTACACCTTC
>TRBV7-2|TRBJ2-3|-|-
CASSLGVAMRGTQYF
TGTGCCAGCAGCTTAGGGGTGGCCATGCGGGGTACGCAGTATTTT
>TRBV5-1|TRBJ2-1|-|-
CASSRVADFYNEQFF
TGCGCCAGCAGCAGAGTAGCGGACTTCTACAATGAGCAGTTCTTC
>TRBV7-9|TRBJ2-4|-|-
CASSLGLAKNIQYF
TGTGCCAGCAGCTTAGGGCTAGCCAAAAACATTCAGTACTTC
>TRBV7-2|TRBJ1-2|-|-
CASSLARGGNGYTF
TGTGCCAGCAGCTTAGCGCGCGGGGGGAATGGCTACACCTTC
>TRBV4-2|TRBJ2-7|-|TRBD2
CASSPALAASYEQYF
TGTGCCAGCAGCCCGGCGCTAGCGGCCTCCTACGAGCAGTACTTC
>TRBV18|TRBJ2-5|-|-
CASSPKGETQYF
TGTGCCAGCTCACCGAAGGGGGAGACCCAGTACTTC
>TRBV6-5|TRBJ1-2|-|TRBD1
CASSYNRGHGYTF
TGTGCCAGCAGTTACAACAGGGGGCACGGCTACACCTTC
>TRBV9|TRBJ2-1|-|-
CASSAGNEQFF
TGTGCCAGCAGCGCGGGAAATGAGCAGTTCTTC
>TRBV29-1|TRBJ1-2|-|-
CSVANSQGARRYGYTF
TGCAGCGTCGCTAACTCTCAAGGGGCGAGGCGCTATGGCTACACCTTC
>TRBV30|TRBJ1-3|-|-
CAWRGGGNTIYF
TGTGCCTGGAGGGGAGGGGGAAACACCATATATTTT
>TRBV7-9|TRBJ2-5|-|TRBD2
CASSFRSGSGQETQYF
TGTGCCAGCAGCTTCCGTAGCGGGAGTGGGCAAGAGACCCAGTACTTC